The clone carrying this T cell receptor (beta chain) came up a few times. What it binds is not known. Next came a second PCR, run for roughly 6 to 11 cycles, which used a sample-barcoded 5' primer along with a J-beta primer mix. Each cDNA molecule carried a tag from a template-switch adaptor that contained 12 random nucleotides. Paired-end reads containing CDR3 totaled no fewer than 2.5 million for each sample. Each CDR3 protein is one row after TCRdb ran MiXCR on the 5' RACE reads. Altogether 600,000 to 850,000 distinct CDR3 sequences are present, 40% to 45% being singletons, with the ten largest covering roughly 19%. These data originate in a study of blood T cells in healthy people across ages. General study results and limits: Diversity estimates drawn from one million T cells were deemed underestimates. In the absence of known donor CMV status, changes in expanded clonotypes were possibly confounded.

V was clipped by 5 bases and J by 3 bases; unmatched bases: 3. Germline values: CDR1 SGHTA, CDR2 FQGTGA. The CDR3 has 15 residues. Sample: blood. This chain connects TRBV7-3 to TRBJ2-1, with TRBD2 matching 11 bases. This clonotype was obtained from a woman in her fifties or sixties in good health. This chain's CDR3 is CASSQGLAVYNEQFF. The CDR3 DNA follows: TGTGCCAGCAGCCAGGGACTAGCGGTCTACAATGAGCAGTTCTTC.